A selection of T cell receptor beta chains follows, all from one sample in a study of cytotoxic CD8 clonotypes in ibrutinib-treated CLL. Produced via immunoSEQ multiplex PCR; TCRdb's table is partial and in-frame only. In the table there are 150,000 or so clones, 80% to 90% of which are singletons. Sequenced material: PBMCs, taken after 24 months of ibrutinib treatment. These receptors originate from a human donor with chronic lymphocytic leukemia. Both conserved end residues are part of each CDR3. Fields, in order: V gene, J gene, D gene, CDR3 protein. The D gene is left open where the match is weak.

V gene: TRBV6-5; J gene: TRBJ2-3; D gene: TRBD1; CDR3 protein: CASSDRGRADTQYF
V gene: TRBV27; J gene: TRBJ2-1; D gene: NA; CDR3 protein: CASSRSRVVTAGGEQFF
V gene: TRBV11-2; J gene: TRBJ1-1; D gene: NA; CDR3 protein: CASSSTGFSEAFF
V gene: TRBV11-2; J gene: TRBJ2-1; D gene: NA; CDR3 protein: CASSFRGSYNEQFF
V gene: TRBV10-3; J gene: TRBJ1-3; D gene: NA; CDR3 protein: CATTGRGNTIYF
V gene: TRBV19; J gene: TRBJ2-3; D gene: TRBD1; CDR3 protein: CASSPGQFTDTQYF
V gene: TRBV7-9; J gene: TRBJ1-5; D gene: NA; CDR3 protein: CASTTDGGGNQPQHF
V gene: TRBV28; J gene: TRBJ1-1; D gene: NA; CDR3 protein: CASSGASTEAFF
V gene: TRBV7-2; J gene: TRBJ2-1; D gene: TRBD2; CDR3 protein: CASSRQLAGGRRNEQFF
V gene: TRBV18; J gene: TRBJ2-5; D gene: NA; CDR3 protein: CASSPSRETQYF
V gene: TRBV7-2; J gene: TRBJ2-5; D gene: NA; CDR3 protein: CASSSSVAGRKKTQYF
V gene: TRBV7-2; J gene: TRBJ2-7; D gene: NA; CDR3 protein: CASSLRDTYEQYF
V gene: TRBV11-2; J gene: TRBJ2-3; D gene: NA; CDR3 protein: CASSPFTDTQYF
V gene: TRBV7-9; J gene: TRBJ2-1; D gene: TRBD2; CDR3 protein: CASSLRPLAEGTNEQFF
V gene: TRBV28; J gene: TRBJ1-1; D gene: NA; CDR3 protein: CASLPGGLNTEAFF
V gene: TRBV18; J gene: TRBJ2-3; D gene: TRBD2; CDR3 protein: CASSPGTSGGTTDTQYF
V gene: TRBV7-2; J gene: TRBJ2-7; D gene: NA; CDR3 protein: CASSLPSYEQYF
V gene: TRBV4-1; J gene: TRBJ2-5; D gene: TRBD2; CDR3 protein: CASSRRTLAGGRGQETQYF
V gene: TRBV25-1; J gene: TRBJ2-5; D gene: NA; CDR3 protein: CASSEPGVTQETQYF
V gene: TRBV7-9; J gene: TRBJ1-1; D gene: NA; CDR3 protein: CASSLKGSNTEAFF
V gene: TRBV2; J gene: TRBJ2-7; D gene: NA; CDR3 protein: CASRSGGPYEQYF
V gene: TRBV7-2; J gene: TRBJ2-7; D gene: NA; CDR3 protein: CASSFGGLTVEQYF
V gene: TRBV27; J gene: TRBJ2-7; D gene: NA; CDR3 protein: CASSFKGGNYEQYF
V gene: TRBV11-3; J gene: TRBJ2-1; D gene: TRBD2; CDR3 protein: CASSQVAGGPYNEQFF
V gene: TRBV6-5; J gene: TRBJ1-1; D gene: TRBD1; CDR3 protein: CAASGGTEAFF
V gene: TRBV6-5; J gene: TRBJ2-7; D gene: TRBD1; CDR3 protein: CASSGADRASYEQYF
V gene: TRBV4-1; J gene: TRBJ2-5; D gene: NA; CDR3 protein: CASSHPGETQYF
V gene: TRBV9; J gene: TRBJ2-5; D gene: TRBD2; CDR3 protein: CASSPGLNTETQYF
V gene: TRBV9; J gene: TRBJ2-3; D gene: TRBD2; CDR3 protein: CASSVPPTGGGKDTQYF
V gene: TRBV2; J gene: TRBJ1-1; D gene: NA; CDR3 protein: CATVGHTEAFF
V gene: TRBV12-5; J gene: TRBJ1-1; D gene: NA; CDR3 protein: CASAEQVNTEAFF
V gene: TRBV30; J gene: TRBJ1-5; D gene: TRBD1; CDR3 protein: CAWSVYRDRQNQPQHF
V gene: TRBV6-5; J gene: TRBJ1-1; D gene: NA; CDR3 protein: CASTQGQNTEAFF
V gene: TRBV4-1; J gene: TRBJ2-2; D gene: TRBD1; CDR3 protein: CASTPGGADPGELFF
V gene: TRBV29-1; J gene: TRBJ1-5; D gene: TRBD1; CDR3 protein: CSVEISSFGTGLQYSNQPQHF
V gene: TRBV23-1; J gene: TRBJ2-1; D gene: NA; CDR3 protein: CASRQGRRNEQFF
V gene: TRBV9; J gene: TRBJ2-6; D gene: TRBD1; CDR3 protein: CASSGRQGAGANVLTF
V gene: TRBV7-2; J gene: TRBJ2-7; D gene: TRBD2; CDR3 protein: CASSSPRGAGGREQYF
V gene: TRBV6-6; J gene: TRBJ2-2; D gene: NA; CDR3 protein: CASSPRAGRFVGELFF
V gene: TRBV7-2; J gene: TRBJ2-7; D gene: NA; CDR3 protein: CASRRRDGLSSYEQYF
V gene: TRBV7-2; J gene: TRBJ2-7; D gene: NA; CDR3 protein: CASSLRRGYEQYF
V gene: TRBV10-3; J gene: TRBJ1-4; D gene: NA; CDR3 protein: CAISGGRGTTNEKLFF
V gene: TRBV14; J gene: TRBJ1-2; D gene: NA; CDR3 protein: CASSQDRQRRGYTF
V gene: TRBV2; J gene: TRBJ1-1; D gene: NA; CDR3 protein: CASSVTQGRAFF
V gene: TRBV7-2; J gene: TRBJ2-1; D gene: NA; CDR3 protein: CASSTRQGISYNEQFF
V gene: TRBV25-1; J gene: TRBJ2-7; D gene: NA; CDR3 protein: CASSGARGGLSYEQYF
V gene: TRBV6-6; J gene: TRBJ2-1; D gene: NA; CDR3 protein: CASSSHPVGTNEQFF
V gene: TRBV7-9; J gene: TRBJ1-4; D gene: NA; CDR3 protein: CASSFTPNNEKLFF
V gene: TRBV10-3; J gene: TRBJ2-2; D gene: NA; CDR3 protein: CALGGREAGELFF
V gene: TRBV5-5; J gene: TRBJ1-5; D gene: NA; CDR3 protein: CASSLTGDQPQHF